This T cell receptor beta chain was sequenced in a study of blood T cell repertoires in COVID-19. Trimming took off 2 bases at V and 4 bases at J, with 20 bases between the two ends. CDR1 SNHLY and CDR2 FYNNEI come from the germline V gene. The length of the CDR3 is 17 residues. TCRdb's copy holds only in-frame clones and misses some; the assay was immunoSEQ multiplex PCR. Of roughly 200,000 clones in the sample, about four fifths were seen once. The sequenced sample was peripheral blood. The receptor comes from an elderly woman with COVID-19, enrolled during active disease. The chain couples TRBV2 to TRBJ1-2; the D is unclear. CDR3 in amino acids: CASSEQAFLSVGYGYTF. The CDR3, as DNA: TGTGCCAGCAGTGAACAGGCTTTCTTATCGGTGGGCTATGGCTACACCTTC. Variable domain in full (rest from reference TRBV2 and TRBJ1-2): EPEVTQTPSHQVTQMGQEVILRCVPISNHLYFYWYRQILGQKVEFLVSFYNNEISEKSEIFDDQFSVERPDGSNFTLKIRSTKLEDSAMYFCASSEQAFLSVGYGYTFGSGTRLTVV.